The text below deals with one T cell receptor beta chain. This CDR3 is 14 amino acids long. Germline V gene sequence: CDR1 KGHSH, CDR2 LQKENI. The V end lost 1 base, the J end lost 8 bases, and 12 bases lay between the germline ends. Only in-frame clones appear in the TCRdb table, and some are missing; sequencing was by immunoSEQ multiplex PCR. There are about 25,000 clones in the sample; under 85% occur only once, and around 13% lies in the top ten. The sample belongs to a study of OX40 agonist ivuxolimab in advanced cancers. In the study overall: Melanoma, hepatocellular carcinoma, head and neck or renal cell cancer occurred in dose-escalation patients.

The input for sequencing was CD4+ or CD8+ T cells sorted from blood, taken in a trial of the OX40 agonist ivuxolimab. The chain recombines TRBV18 with TRBJ2-4; D is ambiguous. The TCR was taken from an adult with an advanced solid tumor such as melanoma, head and neck, liver or kidney cancer. The CDR3 region has the DNA TGTGCCAGCTCACCACTAGAAAAACGGGACATTCAGTACTTC. It specifies CASSPLEKRDIQYF.